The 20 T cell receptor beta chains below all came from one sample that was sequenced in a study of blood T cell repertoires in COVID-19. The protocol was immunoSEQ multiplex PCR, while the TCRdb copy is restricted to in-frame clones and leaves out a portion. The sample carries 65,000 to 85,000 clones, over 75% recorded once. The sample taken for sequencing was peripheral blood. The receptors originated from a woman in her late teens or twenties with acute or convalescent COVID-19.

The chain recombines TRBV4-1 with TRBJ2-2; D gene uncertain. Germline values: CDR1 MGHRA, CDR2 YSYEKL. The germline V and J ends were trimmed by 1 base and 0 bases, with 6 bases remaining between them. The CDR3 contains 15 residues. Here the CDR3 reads CASSQVVSNTGELFF. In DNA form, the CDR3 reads TGCGCCAGCAGCCAAGTTGTCTCGAACACCGGGGAGCTGTTTTTT.

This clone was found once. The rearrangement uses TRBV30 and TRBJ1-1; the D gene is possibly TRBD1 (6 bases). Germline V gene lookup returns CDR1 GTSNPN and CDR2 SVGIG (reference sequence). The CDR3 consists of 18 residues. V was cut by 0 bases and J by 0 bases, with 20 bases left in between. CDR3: CAWSVSPWDKTMNTEAFF. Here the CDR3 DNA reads TGTGCCTGGAGTGTAAGCCCATGGGACAAAACAATGAACACTGAAGCTTTCTTT.

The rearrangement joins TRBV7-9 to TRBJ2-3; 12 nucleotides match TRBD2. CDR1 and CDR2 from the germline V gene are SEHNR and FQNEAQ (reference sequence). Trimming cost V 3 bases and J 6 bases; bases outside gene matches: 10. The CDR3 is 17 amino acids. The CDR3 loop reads CASSFPTSGRKPDTQYF. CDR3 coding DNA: TGTGCCAGCAGCTTCCCGACTAGCGGGAGAAAGCCCGATACGCAGTATTTT.

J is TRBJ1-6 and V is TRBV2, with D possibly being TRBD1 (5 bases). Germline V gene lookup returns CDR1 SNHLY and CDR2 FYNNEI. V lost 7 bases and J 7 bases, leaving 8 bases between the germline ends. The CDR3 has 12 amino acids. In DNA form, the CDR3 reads TGTGCCAGCACGGACAACAATTCACCCCTCCACTTT. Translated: CASTDNNSPLHF.

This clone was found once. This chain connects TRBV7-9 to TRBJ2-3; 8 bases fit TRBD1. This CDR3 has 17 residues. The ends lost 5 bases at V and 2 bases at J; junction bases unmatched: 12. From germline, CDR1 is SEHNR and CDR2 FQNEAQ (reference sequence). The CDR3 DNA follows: TGTGCCAGCAGCCTGGGGACAGGCGAAGGGAACACAGATACGCAGTATTTT. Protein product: CASSLGTGEGNTDTQYF.

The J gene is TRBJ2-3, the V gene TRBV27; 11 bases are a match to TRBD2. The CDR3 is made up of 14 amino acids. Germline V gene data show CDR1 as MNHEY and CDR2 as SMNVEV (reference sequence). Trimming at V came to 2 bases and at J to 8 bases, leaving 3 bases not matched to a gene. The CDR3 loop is CASSLGTSGGTQYF. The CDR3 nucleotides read TGTGCCAGCAGTTTAGGGACTAGCGGCGGTACGCAGTATTTT.

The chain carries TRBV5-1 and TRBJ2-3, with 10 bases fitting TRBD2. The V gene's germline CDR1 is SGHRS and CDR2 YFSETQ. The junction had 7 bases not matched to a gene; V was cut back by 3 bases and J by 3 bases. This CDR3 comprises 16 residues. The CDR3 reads CASSSNLAGETDTQYF. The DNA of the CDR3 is TGCGCCAGCAGCTCTAATCTAGCGGGGGAGACAGATACGCAGTATTTT. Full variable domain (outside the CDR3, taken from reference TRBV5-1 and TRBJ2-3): KAGVTQTPRYLIKTRGQQVTLSCSPISGHRSVSWYQQTPGQGLQFLFEYFSETQRNKGNFPGRFSGRQFSNSRSEMNVSTLELGDSALYLCASSSNLAGETDTQYFGPGTRLTVL.

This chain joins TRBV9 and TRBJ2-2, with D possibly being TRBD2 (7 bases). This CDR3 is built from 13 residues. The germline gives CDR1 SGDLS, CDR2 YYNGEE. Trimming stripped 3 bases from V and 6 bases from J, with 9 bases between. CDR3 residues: CASSAGGAGELFF. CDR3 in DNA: TGTGCCAGCAGCGCGGGGGGCGCCGGGGAGCTGTTTTTT.

Here the CDR3 reads CASSAGQAVYEQYF. The CDR3 coding sequence is TGTGCCAGCAGTGCGGGACAGGCCGTCTACGAGCAGTACTTC. The rearrangement joins TRBV2 to TRBJ2-7; 8 bases are a match to TRBD1. The CDR3 is 14 residues long. The trim removed 4 bases at V and 3 bases at J, leaving 5 bases unmatched. Per the germline V gene, CDR1 is SNHLY and CDR2 is FYNNEI.

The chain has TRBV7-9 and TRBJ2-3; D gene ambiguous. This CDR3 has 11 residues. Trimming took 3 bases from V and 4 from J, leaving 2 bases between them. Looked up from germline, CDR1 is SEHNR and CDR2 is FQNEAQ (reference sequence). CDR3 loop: CASSFSDTQYF. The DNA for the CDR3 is TGTGCCAGCAGCTTCTCAGATACGCAGTATTTT. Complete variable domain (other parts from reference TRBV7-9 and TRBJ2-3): DTGVSQNPRHKITKRGQNVTFRCDPISEHNRLYWYRQTLGQGPEFLTYFQNEAQLEKSRLLSDRFSAERPKGSFSTLEIQRTEQGDSAMYLCASSFSDTQYFGPGTRLTVL.

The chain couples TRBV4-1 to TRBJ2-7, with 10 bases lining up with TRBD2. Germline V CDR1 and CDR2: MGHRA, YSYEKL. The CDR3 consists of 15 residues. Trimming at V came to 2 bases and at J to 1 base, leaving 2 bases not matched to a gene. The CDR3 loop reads CASSQTGLASYEQYF. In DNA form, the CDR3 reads TGCGCCAGCAGCCAAACGGGACTAGCGTCCTACGAGCAGTACTTC.

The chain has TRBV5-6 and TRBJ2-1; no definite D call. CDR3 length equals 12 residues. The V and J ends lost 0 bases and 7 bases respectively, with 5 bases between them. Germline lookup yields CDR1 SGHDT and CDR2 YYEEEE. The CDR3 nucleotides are TGTGCCAGCAGCTTGGACGGTAATGAGCAGTTCTTC. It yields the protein CASSLDGNEQFF.

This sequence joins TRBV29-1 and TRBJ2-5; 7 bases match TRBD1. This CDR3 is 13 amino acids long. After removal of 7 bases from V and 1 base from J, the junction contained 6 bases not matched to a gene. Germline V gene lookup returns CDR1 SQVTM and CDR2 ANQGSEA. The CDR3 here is CSAQGDLQETQYF. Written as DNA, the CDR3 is TGCAGCGCTCAGGGGGATCTCCAAGAGACCCAGTACTTC.

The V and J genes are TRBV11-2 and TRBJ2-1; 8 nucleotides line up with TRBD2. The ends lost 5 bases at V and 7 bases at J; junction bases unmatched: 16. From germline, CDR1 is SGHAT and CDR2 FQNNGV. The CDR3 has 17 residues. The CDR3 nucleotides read TGTGCCAGCAGCGCTAGAAAGACTAGCGCCCATCGGAATGAGCAGTTCTTC. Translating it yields CASSARKTSAHRNEQFF.

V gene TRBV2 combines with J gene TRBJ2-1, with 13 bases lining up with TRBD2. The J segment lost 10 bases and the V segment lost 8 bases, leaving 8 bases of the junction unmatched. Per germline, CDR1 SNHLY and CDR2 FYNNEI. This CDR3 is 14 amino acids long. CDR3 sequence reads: CASLLAGGPKEQFF. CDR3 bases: TGTGCCAGCCTACTAGCGGGAGGGCCGAAAGAGCAGTTCTTC.

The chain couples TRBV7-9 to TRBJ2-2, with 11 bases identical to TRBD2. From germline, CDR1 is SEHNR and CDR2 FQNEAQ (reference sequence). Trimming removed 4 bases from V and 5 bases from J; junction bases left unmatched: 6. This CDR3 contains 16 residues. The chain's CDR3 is CASSWIGTSGTGELFF. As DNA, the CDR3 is TGTGCCAGCAGCTGGATCGGGACTAGCGGAACCGGGGAGCTGTTTTTT. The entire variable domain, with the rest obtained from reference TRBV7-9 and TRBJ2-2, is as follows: DTGVSQNPRHKITKRGQNVTFRCDPISEHNRLYWYRQTLGQGPEFLTYFQNEAQLEKSRLLSDRFSAERPKGSFSTLEIQRTEQGDSAMYLCASSWIGTSGTGELFFGEGSRLTVL.

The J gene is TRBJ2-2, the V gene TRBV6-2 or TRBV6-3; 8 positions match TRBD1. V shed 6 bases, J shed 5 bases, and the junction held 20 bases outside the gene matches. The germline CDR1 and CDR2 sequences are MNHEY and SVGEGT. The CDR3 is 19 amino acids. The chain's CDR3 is CASSSSPLDRDGWTGELFF. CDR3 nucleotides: TGTGCCAGCAGCAGCTCCCCGCTGGACAGGGATGGTTGGACCGGGGAGCTGTTTTTT.

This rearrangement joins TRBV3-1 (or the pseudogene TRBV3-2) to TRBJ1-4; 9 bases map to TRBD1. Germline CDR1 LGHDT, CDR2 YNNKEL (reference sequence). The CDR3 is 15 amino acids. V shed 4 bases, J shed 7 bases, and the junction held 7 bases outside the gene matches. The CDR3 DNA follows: TGTGCCAGCAGCCTCCTGGACAGGGGAGGTGAAAAACTGTTTTTT. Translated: CASSLLDRGGEKLFF.

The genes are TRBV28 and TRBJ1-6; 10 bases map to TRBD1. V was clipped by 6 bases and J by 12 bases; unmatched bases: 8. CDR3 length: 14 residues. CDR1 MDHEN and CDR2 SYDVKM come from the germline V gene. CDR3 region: CASRIRQGARPLHF. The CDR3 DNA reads TGTGCCAGCAGGATCAGACAGGGGGCGAGACCCCTCCACTTT.

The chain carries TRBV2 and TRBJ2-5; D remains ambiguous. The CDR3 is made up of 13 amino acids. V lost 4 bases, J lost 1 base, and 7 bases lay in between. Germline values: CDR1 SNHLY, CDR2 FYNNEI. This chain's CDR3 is CASSAPGQETQYF. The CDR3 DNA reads TGTGCCAGCAGTGCCCCCGGCCAAGAGACCCAGTACTTC.